Listed below are T cell receptor beta chains from one sample, sequenced in a study of T cells in localized non-small cell lung cancer. Only in-frame clones appear in the TCRdb table, and some are missing; sequencing was by immunoSEQ multiplex PCR. Of about 17,000 clones listed, about 83% are singletons. This material consisted of peripheral blood, taken before any cancer treatment. The receptors here all came from a male donor aged 60 or older with stage III lung adenocarcinoma. Each CDR3 is given with its conserved first and last residue. A D gene is named only where the DNA matches it firmly. Rows give clone size only sometimes, using once, few, many, or a class for an expanded clone.

size,D,V,J,DNA,CDR3
.,.,TRBV12-5,TRBJ1-1,TGTGCTAGTGGTATACGTTACACTGAAGCTTTCTTT,CASGIRYTEAFF
.,TRBD2,TRBV6-5,TRBJ2-7,TGTGCCAGCAGTTCCGGTGCGGGGGACTCCTACGAGCAGTACTTC,CASSSGAGDSYEQYF
.,.,TRBV6-1,TRBJ2-5,TGTGCCAGCAGCCGAGGTAACTCGGAGACCCAGTACTTC,CASSRGNSETQYF
once,.,TRBV5-1,TRBJ1-1,TGCGCCAGCAGCCGGACAGTGAACACTGAAGCTTTCTTT,CASSRTVNTEAFF
.,.,TRBV15,TRBJ1-1,TGTGCCACCAGCAGAGGTCTACTCGGGGGGAAAGGAACTGAAGCTTTCTTT,CATSRGLLGGKGTEAFF
.,TRBD1,TRBV7-3,TRBJ1-5,TGTGCCCAAGGGACAGTTTACGAACGGGACAATCAGCCCCAGCATTTT,CAQGTVYERDNQPQHF
few,.,TRBV2,TRBJ2-7,TGTGCCAGCAGGGGGGGCACTTACGAGCAGTACTTC,CASRGGTYEQYF
.,TRBD1,TRBV2,TRBJ2-7,TGTGCCAGCAGTGCACCGGACGTATTACAGGGGCCGCAGCGTGACGAGCAGTACTTC,CASSAPDVLQGPQRDEQYF
.,TRBD1,TRBV4-2,TRBJ1-4,TGTGCCAGCGGGACAGGGCAAAATGAAAAACTGTTTTTT,CASGTGQNEKLFF
.,.,TRBV7-2,TRBJ2-7,TGTGCCAGCAGCTTAGAATCCAGTTCCTACGAGCAGTACTTC,CASSLESSSYEQYF
.,TRBD1,TRBV5-4,TRBJ1-1,TGTGCCAGCAGCGTTTGGACAGGGGTTCCTGAAGCTTTCTTT,CASSVWTGVPEAFF
.,TRBD1,TRBV19,TRBJ1-2,TGTGCCACCGTGGGGGGACAGCTCTATGGCTACACCTTC,CATVGGQLYGYTF
.,TRBD2,TRBV5-1,TRBJ2-3,TGCGCCAGCAGCTTGGAACTAGCGGGGGGGCCCACCACAGATACGCAGTATTTT,CASSLELAGGPTTDTQYF
few,.,TRBV30,TRBJ1-1,TGTGCCTGGAGTCCGGTTGCGAACACTGAAGCTTTCTTT,CAWSPVANTEAFF
.,TRBD2,TRBV7-2,TRBJ2-7,TGTGCCAGCAGCTTATTACCTGGGGCTAGCGGAGGCAAGAAGCAGTACTTC,CASSLLPGASGGKKQYF
.,.,TRBV27,TRBJ2-7,TGTGCCAGCAGTTTATTCGGGCAGGGTCGACCCTACGAGCAGTACTTC,CASSLFGQGRPYEQYF
.,.,TRBV7-7,TRBJ2-7,TGTGCTAGCAGCTTAGACTCCAGGGGCGAGCAGTACTTC,CASSLDSRGEQYF
.,.,TRBV11-2,TRBJ1-4,TGTGCCAGCAGACGAGGCCGGGCAACTAATGAAAAACTGTTTTTT,CASRRGRATNEKLFF
.,.,TRBV7-9,TRBJ2-3,TGTGCCAGCAGCCTTAGGTCGTTGGGCACAGATACGCAGTATTTT,CASSLRSLGTDTQYF
.,.,TRBV5-1,TRBJ2-6,TGCGCCAGCAGCTTGGTCCCGCTTTGGAGCTCTGGGGCCAACGTCCTGACTTTC,CASSLVPLWSSGANVLTF
.,.,TRBV10-3,TRBJ1-2,TGTGCCATCAGCTCTGGTTCCGGAGCCCATGGCTACACCTTC,CAISSGSGAHGYTF
.,.,TRBV2,TRBJ1-1,TGTGCCAGCAGTCAAAAGGGGCCTAACACTGAAGCTTTCTTT,CASSQKGPNTEAFF
.,TRBD1,TRBV18,TRBJ2-1,TGTGCCAGCTCACCCGAACGGGACAGGGCTGGCTACAATGAGCAGTTCTTC,CASSPERDRAGYNEQFF
.,.,TRBV19,TRBJ1-1,TGTGCCAGTACCTGGGACGGACTGAACACTGAAGCTTTCTTT,CASTWDGLNTEAFF
few,.,TRBV20-1,TRBJ1-4,TGCAGTGTCTCAACTAATGAAAAACTGTTTTTT,CSVSTNEKLFF
.,.,TRBV19,TRBJ1-2,TGTGCCAGTAGTATGACAGCACGCCTTAGCGGCTACACCTTC,CASSMTARLSGYTF
.,.,TRBV6-6,TRBJ2-7,TGTGCCTGTGAAATAGGTCCAAACTACGAGCAGTACTTC,CACEIGPNYEQYF
.,.,TRBV30,TRBJ1-2,TGTGCCTGGAGTGATATGTGGGAATATTATGGCTACACCTTC,CAWSDMWEYYGYTF
.,.,TRBV29-1,TRBJ1-5,TGCAGCGCCACCTTCACAGGGCCCAATCAGCCCCAGCATTTT,CSATFTGPNQPQHF
.,.,TRBV2,TRBJ2-1,TGTGCCAGCAGTAGCGCCAGGCAGTTCTTC,CASSSARQFF
once,TRBD1,TRBV12-5,TRBJ1-2,TGTGCTAGTGGTGGACAGGGGCGAAAGGCTGGCTACACCTTC,CASGGQGRKAGYTF
.,TRBD1,TRBV9,TRBJ1-1,TGTGCCAGCAGCGCCGTCACAGGGGGCGCTTCGGAAGCTTTCTTT,CASSAVTGGASEAFF
.,TRBD1,TRBV2,TRBJ1-4,TGTGCCAGCAGTACGCGCCAGGGGGATGAAAAACTGTTTTTT,CASSTRQGDEKLFF
.,TRBD2,TRBV4-2,TRBJ2-3,TGTGCCAGCAGCCAAGGCTCGGCTAGCGGGGACACAGATACGCAGTATTTT,CASSQGSASGDTDTQYF
.,.,TRBV12-5,TRBJ1-2,TGTGCTAGTGGTTTGGCCAGTGGACAGTTTAACTATGGCTACACCTTC,CASGLASGQFNYGYTF
.,TRBD2,TRBV5-1,TRBJ2-3,TGCGCCAGCAGCTCATCGACTAGCGCGTACACAGATACGCAGTATTTT,CASSSSTSAYTDTQYF
.,.,TRBV19,TRBJ1-5,TGTGCCAGTAGTACCGACAGTTTGATAGTGCGAAATCAGCCCCAGCATTTT,CASSTDSLIVRNQPQHF
.,.,TRBV25-1,TRBJ1-6,TGTGCCAGCAAATCGTCCTCGGGTGATAATTCACCCCTCCACTTT,CASKSSSGDNSPLHF
.,.,TRBV29-1,TRBJ1-2,TGCAGCGTTGATCGAGGCGGCAGGGTCTCCGGCTACACCTTC,CSVDRGGRVSGYTF
.,.,TRBV5-8,TRBJ2-5,TGTGCCAGCAGCTACCAAGAGACCCAGTACTTC,CASSYQETQYF
.,TRBD1,TRBV9,TRBJ2-1,TGTGCCAGCAGCCCCTCGGGACAGTGGACGGATGAGCAGTTCTTC,CASSPSGQWTDEQFF
.,TRBD2,TRBV5-1,TRBJ2-1,TGCGCCAGCAGCTTAGGGACTAGCGGGGGATGGTCGGGGAATGAGCAGTTCTTC,CASSLGTSGGWSGNEQFF
.,.,TRBV5-1,TRBJ2-7,TGCGCCAGCAGCTCCCTTGCCGACCTACAAGGGGATAAGGTCGAGCAGTACTTC,CASSSLADLQGDKVEQYF
.,.,TRBV6-4,TRBJ2-3,TGTGCCAGCAGCGCACTGGGGGGGGCCACAGATACGCAGTATTTT,CASSALGGATDTQYF
.,.,TRBV30,TRBJ1-3,TGTGCCTGGAGTGTACTCGGAAACACCATATATTTT,CAWSVLGNTIYF
once,.,TRBV6-4,TRBJ1-1,TGTGCCAGCAGTTACGCCCTGGGGACTGAAGCTTTCTTT,CASSYALGTEAFF
.,TRBD2,TRBV13,TRBJ2-5,TGTGCCAGCAGCTTAGGAGCGGGGGGGAGGGAGACCCAGTACTTC,CASSLGAGGRETQYF
.,.,TRBV11-2,TRBJ2-4,TGTGCCAGCAGCTCACAGGCCAGGTCCAAAAACATTCAGTACTTC,CASSSQARSKNIQYF
.,.,TRBV5-1,TRBJ2-1,TGCGCCAGCAGCTTGAATAGCAATGAGCAGTTCTTC,CASSLNSNEQFF
.,.,TRBV29-1,TRBJ1-2,TGCCCAGCGGGAGTCAACGCCACCTTC,CPAGVNATF
.,TRBD1,TRBV7-6,TRBJ2-7,TGTGCCAGCAGCGCCGGGACAGGGCTTAAAGAGTACTTC,CASSAGTGLKEYF
.,.,TRBV5-4,TRBJ2-2,TGTGCCAGCAGCAATCTATCCGGGGAGCTGTTTTTT,CASSNLSGELFF
.,.,TRBV30,TRBJ1-6,TGTGCCTGGACAGATCTCCTTTTTAATTCACCCCTCCACTTT,CAWTDLLFNSPLHF
.,TRBD1,TRBV7-9,TRBJ1-2,TGTGCCAGCAGCTACTCCGGGACAGGGATCTATGGCTACACCTTC,CASSYSGTGIYGYTF
.,.,TRBV5-6,TRBJ2-3,.,CDSSLAFGQGTDTQYF